Following are 31 T cell receptor beta chains from one sample sequenced in a study of CD8 T cells in ankylosing spondylitis. Each CDR3 protein gets one entry after TCRdb re-called the 5' RACE reads with MiXCR. The profile shows 36,000 or so distinct CDR3 sequences, around 6% of them singletons. The sample taken for sequencing was blood, either unsorted or a sorted T cell fraction (not recorded which). These TCRs come from a male donor with ankylosing spondylitis or in good health (not recorded which).

This clonotype was counted many times. This chain connects TRBV24-1 to TRBJ2-2, with no clear D. CDR1 KGHDR and CDR2 SFDVKD come from the germline V gene. CDR3 length: 14 residues. V dropped 5 bases and J dropped 2 bases, with 8 bases sitting between them. CDR3 nucleotides: TGTGCCACCAGTGGACAAACCAACACCGGGGAGCTGTTTTTT. This translates into CATSGQTNTGELFF.

In its sample, this clonotype was seen many times. This sequence joins TRBV3-1 and TRBJ2-1; possible D gene TRBD2, 5 bases. The CDR3 runs 11 residues. Germline V CDR1 and CDR2: LGHDT, YNNKEL (reference sequence). V lost 4 bases and J 9 bases, leaving 7 bases between the germline ends. The CDR3 DNA reads as TGTGCCAGCAGCCGGGGAGTTGAGCAGTTCTTC. Its translation is CASSRGVEQFF.

This clonotype was observed many times. J is TRBJ1-1 and V is TRBV7-9; possible D gene TRBD1, 5 bases. Trimming pared 5 bases from V and 8 bases from J, leaving 15 bases between. From germline, CDR1 is SEHNR and CDR2 FQNEAQ (reference sequence). The CDR3 extends over 13 amino acids. This chain's CDR3 is CASSGAGHPEAFF. CDR3 nucleotide sequence: TGTGCCAGCAGCGGAGCCGGACATCCCGAAGCTTTCTTT.

The table lists this clonotype with many counts. The chain has TRBV18 and TRBJ1-5; D is unresolved. Trimming took 3 bases from V and 0 from J, leaving 15 bases between them. The length of the CDR3 is 17 residues. In germline, CDR1 is KGHSH, CDR2 LQKENI. CDR3 bases: TGTGCCAGCTCACCCACATTTTGGGTCTATAGCAATCAGCCCCAGCATTTT. Translating it yields CASSPTFWVYSNQPQHF.

At least ten counts were recorded for this clonotype. The V gene is TRBV19, the J gene TRBJ1-5; tentatively, D is TRBD1 (5 bases). CDR3 length: 13 residues. Trimming stripped 4 bases from V and 7 bases from J, with 11 bases between. Germline lookup yields CDR1 LNHDA and CDR2 SQIVND (reference sequence). This CDR3 is CASSTQGAQPQHF. The CDR3 nucleotides are TGTGCCAGTAGTACACAAGGGGCCCAGCCCCAGCATTTT.

This clonotype was counted many times. The V gene is TRBV11-2, the J gene TRBJ2-3, with D perhaps matching TRBD2 (6 bases). Trimming stripped 2 bases from V and 1 base from J, with 10 bases between. CDR1 is SGHAT and CDR2 is FQNNGV in the germline V gene. CDR3 length equals 15 residues. For the CDR3, the DNA is TGTGCCAGCAGCTTATACGGGAGCGGCACAGATACGCAGTATTTT. Protein product: CASSLYGSGTDTQYF.

This clonotype was seen at least ten times. The J gene is TRBJ1-2, the V gene TRBV12-3 or TRBV12-4; D not certain. V shed 1 base and J shed 4 bases, with 10 bases lying between them. This CDR3 spans 14 amino acids. The CDR3 here is CASSLGATFYGYTF. The CDR3 DNA follows: TGTGCCAGCAGTTTAGGGGCGACTTTCTATGGCTACACCTTC.

This clonotype was seen at least ten times. The rearrangement joins TRBV11-3 to TRBJ2-7; TRBD1 aligns across 9 bases. With V trimmed by 5 bases and J by 8 bases, 7 bases remained unmatched. The CDR3 spans 13 residues. CDR1 and CDR2 (germline): SGHNT, YENEEA. The CDR3 region is CASSARDRGKQYF. CDR3 coding DNA: TGTGCCAGCAGCGCCCGCGACAGGGGGAAGCAGTACTTC.

This clonotype was counted many times. This chain joins TRBV28 and TRBJ2-5; D is undetermined. The CDR3 extends over 14 amino acids. Trimming took 6 bases from V and 0 from J, leaving 11 bases between them. Germline assignment: CDR1 MDHEN and CDR2 SYDVKM. The CDR3, as DNA: TGTGCCAGCAGCCCACCCGGGTACCAAGAGACCCAGTACTTC. Protein product: CASSPPGYQETQYF.

This clonotype was observed a handful of times. The rearrangement uses TRBV5-1 and TRBJ2-1; D is perhaps TRBD2 (6 bases). Germline assignment: CDR1 SGHRS and CDR2 YFSETQ. V lost 0 bases and J 8 bases, leaving 15 bases between the germline ends. The CDR3 runs to 15 residues. The CDR3 region has the DNA TGCGCCAGCAGCTTGGGGGGGGTAGGGTTCGATGAGCAGTTCTTC. Translating it yields CASSLGGVGFDEQFF.

This clonotype was seen at least ten times. The gene calls are TRBV15 and TRBJ2-5; the D is unclear. CDR3 length: 12 residues. The germline V and J ends were trimmed by 0 bases and 5 bases, with 4 bases remaining between them. The germline CDR1 and CDR2 sequences are LNHNV and YYDKDF (reference sequence). The chain's CDR3 is CATSRDRETQYF. In DNA form, the CDR3 reads TGTGCCACCAGCAGAGATCGGGAGACCCAGTACTTC.

This clonotype came up many times. The V gene is TRBV6-2 or TRBV6-3, the J gene TRBJ2-5, with TRBD2 identical over 7 bases. Germline assignment: CDR1 MNHEY and CDR2 SVGEGT. Trimming cost V 6 bases and J 5 bases; bases outside gene matches: 27. There are 20 residues in the CDR3. CDR3 sequence: CASSPELAVHPRPLGETQYF. In nucleotides, the CDR3 is TGTGCCAGCAGCCCGGAGCTAGCGGTTCACCCTCGCCCTCTCGGGGAGACCCAGTACTTC.

This clonotype occurred many times. The chain links TRBV27 to TRBJ2-1, with D hard to call. The V end lost 10 bases, the J end lost 5 bases, and 9 bases lay between the germline ends. The V gene's germline CDR1 is MNHEY and CDR2 SMNVEV (reference sequence). CDR3 length: 11 residues. CDR3 DNA sequence: TGTGCCACCCGGTGGGACAATGAGCAGTTCTTC. Translation gives CATRWDNEQFF.

This sequence joins TRBV7-6 and TRBJ2-7; TRBD2 matches 8 bases. Trimming removed 6 bases from V and 0 bases from J; junction bases left unmatched: 1. The CDR3 has 13 residues. Germline V gives CDR1 SGHVS, CDR2 FNYEAQ. CDR3 in amino acids: CASSSGNSYEQYF. Written as DNA, the CDR3 is TGTGCCAGCAGTAGCGGGAACTCCTACGAGCAGTACTTC. Full variable domain (rest looked up from reference TRBV7-6 and TRBJ2-7): GAGVSQSPRYKVTKRGQDVALRCDPISGHVSLYWYRQALGQGPEFLTYFNYEAQQDKSGLPNDRFSAERPEGSISTLTIQRTEQRDSAMYRCASSSGNSYEQYFGPGTRLTVT.

This clonotype was counted ten times or more. V usage is TRBV7-4 and J usage is TRBJ2-3, with unresolved D. Germline lookup yields CDR1 SGHVT and CDR2 SQSDAQ. The CDR3 contains 15 residues. Trimming stripped 1 base from V and 1 base from J, with 9 bases between. The CDR3 nucleotides read TGTGCCAGCAGCTTAGGCGTAACCGGCACAGATACGCAGTATTTT. This codes for CASSLGVTGTDTQYF.

This clonotype has more than one count but fewer than ten. The gene calls are TRBV29-1 and TRBJ2-1; 9 bases are shared with TRBD2. This CDR3 region has 16 residues. Germline-derived CDR1 and CDR2 are SQVTM and ANQGSEA. The V gene end was trimmed by 0 bases and the J gene end by 9 bases; junction bases not matched to a gene: 12. CDR3 sequence: CSVEDGLAGRWGEQFF. In DNA, the CDR3 is TGCAGCGTTGAAGATGGGCTAGCGGGACGGTGGGGTGAGCAGTTCTTC.

This clonotype was seen at least ten times. V is TRBV28 and J is TRBJ2-6; D is ambiguous. Per the germline V gene, CDR1 is MDHEN and CDR2 is SYDVKM. V was shortened by 6 bases and J by 1 base, with 10 bases between the two germline ends. The CDR3 consists of 15 residues. CDR3: CASSPPESGANVLTF. The DNA of the CDR3 is TGTGCCAGCAGCCCCCCAGAGTCTGGGGCCAACGTCCTGACTTTC.

This clonotype has ten or more counts. J is TRBJ2-2 and V is TRBV12-3 or TRBV12-4, with TRBD2 identical over 11 bases. There are 15 residues in the CDR3. Unmatched junction bases numbered 7, after V lost 5 bases and J lost 8 bases. Here the CDR3 DNA reads TGTGCCAGCAGTCGGACTAGCGGGTTTGCGGGGGAGCTGTTTTTT. Amino acids: CASSRTSGFAGELFF.

The table lists this clonotype with many counts. The gene calls are TRBV20-1 and TRBJ2-3; 8 nucleotides align to TRBD2. The CDR3 extends over 15 amino acids. CDR1 is DFQATT and CDR2 is SNEGSKA in the germline V gene (reference sequence). V was pared by 6 bases and J by 1 base, with 9 bases of the junction left unmatched. The CDR3 DNA is TGCAGTGCCACCGGGACTAGGAGGGGCACAGATACGCAGTATTTT. This encodes CSATGTRRGTDTQYF.

This clonotype was counted at least ten times. This chain links TRBV4-1 with TRBJ2-7; TRBD1 or TRBD2 may be the D gene (5 bases each). Trimming removed 4 bases from V and 6 bases from J, with 19 bases in between. The germline CDR1 and CDR2 sequences are MGHRA and YSYEKL. The CDR3 is 15 amino acids. This chain's CDR3 is CASSRARGGGGEQYF. In DNA form, the CDR3 reads TGCGCCAGCAGCCGGGCCCGGGGCGGCGGAGGCGAGCAGTACTTC.

The rearrangement joins TRBV14 to TRBJ2-3; 8 positions match TRBD2. After removal of 1 base from V and 9 bases from J, the junction contained 3 bases not matched to a gene. The germline V gene encodes CDR1 SGHDN and CDR2 FVKESK. CDR3 length: 13 amino acids. The CDR3 sequence: CASSQARGGTQYF. In nucleotides, the CDR3 is TGTGCCAGCAGCCAAGCCCGGGGGGGGACGCAGTATTTT.

This clonotype has at least ten counts. The V gene is TRBV11-2, the J gene TRBJ2-3; 13 bases are a match to TRBD2. The CDR3 loop spans 16 amino acids. CDR1 and CDR2 from the germline V gene are SGHAT and FQNNGV. After removal of 4 bases from V and 8 bases from J, the junction contained 9 bases not matched to a gene. The CDR3 DNA follows: TGTGCCAGCAGCTCACGGACTAGCGGGAGTATGGTTACGCAGTATTTT. Its protein product is CASSSRTSGSMVTQYF. The whole variable domain, remainder taken from reference TRBV11-2 and TRBJ2-3, is EAGVAQSPRYKIIEKRQSVAFWCNPISGHATLYWYQQILGQGPKLLIQFQNNGVVDDSQLPKDRFSAERLKGVDSTLKIQPAKLEDSAVYLCASSSRTSGSMVTQYFGPGTRLTVL.

This clonotype appeared many times. The genes are TRBV15 and TRBJ2-7; D not certain. The CDR3 totals 13 residues. V shed 0 bases and J shed 4 bases, with 7 bases lying between them. CDR1 is LNHNV and CDR2 is YYDKDF in the germline V gene (reference sequence). This CDR3 reads CATSRDVKYEQYF. In nucleotides, the CDR3 is TGTGCCACCAGCAGAGATGTGAAGTACGAGCAGTACTTC.

Ten or more counts support this clonotype. This chain connects TRBV11-1 to TRBJ1-4; TRBD1 might be the D (6 bases). The CDR3 covers 16 residues. Germline V gives CDR1 SGHAT, CDR2 FQDESV (reference sequence). V lost 5 bases to trimming and J lost 4 bases, with 17 bases between them. CDR3 region: CASSVRSGQHNEKLFF. The CDR3 bases are TGTGCCAGCAGCGTACGCTCAGGACAGCATAATGAAAAACTGTTTTTT.

Ten or more counts support this clonotype. This CDR3 is CASRYLGTFGELFF. DNA of the CDR3: TGTGCCAGCAGATATCTCGGGACATTCGGGGAGCTGTTTTTT. The V call is TRBV6-5, the J call TRBJ2-2; D is possibly TRBD1 (6 bases). The CDR3 length is 14 residues. The V end was cut by 6 bases, the J end by 7 bases, with 15 bases between. Germline V CDR1 and CDR2: MNHEY, SVGAGI.

Many counts were recorded for this clonotype. CDR3 amino acids: CSAQGASDTQYF. CDR3 DNA: TGCAGCGCCCAGGGGGCCTCAGATACGCAGTATTTT. V gene TRBV29-1 combines with J gene TRBJ2-3; TRBD1 aligns across 8 bases. The V gene's germline CDR1 is SQVTM and CDR2 ANQGSEA. This CDR3 has 12 residues. J lost 4 bases, V lost 7 bases, and 4 bases had no gene match.

This clonotype has at least ten counts. The V and J genes are TRBV27 and TRBJ2-7; TRBD1 agrees at 8 bases. Trimming removed 6 bases from V and 7 bases from J; junction bases left unmatched: 17. Germline-derived CDR1 and CDR2 are MNHEY and SMNVEV (reference sequence). The length of the CDR3 is 16 residues. This CDR3 reads CASSIRVRTGPSEQYF. In DNA, the CDR3 is TGTGCCAGCAGCATCCGCGTGAGGACAGGGCCTAGTGAGCAGTACTTC.

This clonotype was seen many times. The chain has TRBV6-5 and TRBJ2-5; either TRBD1 or TRBD2 may supply D (6 bases each). V lost 2 bases and J lost 5, with 15 bases in between. CDR3 size: 15 residues. Germline loops: CDR1 MNHEY, CDR2 SVGAGI. CDR3 loop: CASSYPTGTGETQYF. As DNA, the CDR3 is TGTGCCAGCAGTTACCCCACAGGGACTGGCGAGACCCAGTACTTC.

This clonotype was detected many times. The genes are TRBV12-3 or TRBV12-4 and TRBJ1-1; D perhaps matches TRBD1 (6 bases). The CDR3 totals 13 residues. The V end was cut by 4 bases, the J end by 3 bases, with 9 bases between. CDR3 bases: TGTGCCAGCAGTTGGGGGGCGTACACTGAAGCTTTCTTT. This gives the protein CASSWGAYTEAFF.

This clonotype was detected many times. This rearrangement joins TRBV27 to TRBJ1-1; D gene uncertain. With 2 bases removed from V and 0 bases from J, the gap between germline ends came to 7 bases. The CDR3 is made up of 14 amino acids. The germline V gene has CDR1 MNHEY and CDR2 SMNVEV (reference sequence). The CDR3: CASSLTTMNTEAFF. CDR3 sequence (DNA): TGTGCCAGCAGTTTAACAACAATGAACACTGAAGCTTTCTTT.

This clonotype showed up many times. The V call is TRBV6-2 or TRBV6-3, the J call TRBJ2-3; 10 bases map to TRBD2. The CDR3 runs 15 residues. The germline V gene encodes CDR1 MNHEY and CDR2 SVGEGT. Germline trimming cut 5 bases from V and 0 bases from J; bases unmatched to any gene: 2. The CDR3 loop reads CASSSGRASTDTQYF. Here the CDR3 DNA reads TGTGCCAGCAGTAGCGGGAGGGCTAGCACAGATACGCAGTATTTT.